The clone carrying this T cell receptor beta chain was seen a handful of times. As yet, its antigen is unknown. These data originate in a study of T cell repertoires in cytomegalovirus infection. TCRdb ran MiXCR on the reads and lists one entry per CDR3 protein. The sample records roughly 640,000 distinct CDR3 sequences, 24% being singletons. Trimming at V came to 1 base and at J to 7 bases, leaving 12 bases not matched to a gene. The germline V gene encodes CDR1 MGHDK and CDR2 SYGVNS. The CDR3 has 16 residues. The study's findings and limits: The cumulative frequency of public TCR beta families identified carriers of CMV plus the relevant HLA. HLA-C-restricted TCR beta clonotypes specific for CMV led the ex vivo response.

The receptor was derived from a human donor in good health (CMV status not recorded). Some clones in this sample may be carry-over from other donors' samples. The V gene is TRBV25-1, the J gene TRBJ1-2; 7 bases fit TRBD1. Sequenced material: CD8+ T cells from PBMCs. The CDR3 nucleotides read TGTGCCAGCAGTGAATTTTTTGGAGGAGGGGGCGGTGGCTACACCTTC. Protein sequence: CASSEFFGGGGGGYTF.